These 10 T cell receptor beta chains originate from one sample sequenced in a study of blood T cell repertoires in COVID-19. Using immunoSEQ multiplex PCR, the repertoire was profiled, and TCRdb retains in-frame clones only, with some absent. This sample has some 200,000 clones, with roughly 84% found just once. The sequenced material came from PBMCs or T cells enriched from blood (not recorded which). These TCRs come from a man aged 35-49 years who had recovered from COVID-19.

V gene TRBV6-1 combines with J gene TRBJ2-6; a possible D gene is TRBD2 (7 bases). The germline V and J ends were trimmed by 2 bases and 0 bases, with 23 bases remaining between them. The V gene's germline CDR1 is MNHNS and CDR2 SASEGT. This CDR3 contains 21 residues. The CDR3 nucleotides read TGTGCCAGCAGTGAACTCGGGGGGCTCGCTACCGTCTTCTCTGGGGCCAACGTCCTGACTTTC. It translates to CASSELGGLATVFSGANVLTF.

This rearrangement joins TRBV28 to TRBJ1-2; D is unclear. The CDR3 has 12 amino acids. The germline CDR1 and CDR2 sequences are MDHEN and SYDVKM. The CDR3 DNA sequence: TGTGCTGCGTCGGCGTCGACATATGGCTACACCTTC. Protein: CAASASTYGYTF.

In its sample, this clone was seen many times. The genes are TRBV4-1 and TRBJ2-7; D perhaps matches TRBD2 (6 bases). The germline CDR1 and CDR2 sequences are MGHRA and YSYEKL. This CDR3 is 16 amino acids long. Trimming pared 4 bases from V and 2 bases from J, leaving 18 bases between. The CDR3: CASSPLGLQRPYEQYF. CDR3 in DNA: TGCGCCAGCAGCCCTCTGGGACTCCAAAGACCCTACGAGCAGTACTTC.

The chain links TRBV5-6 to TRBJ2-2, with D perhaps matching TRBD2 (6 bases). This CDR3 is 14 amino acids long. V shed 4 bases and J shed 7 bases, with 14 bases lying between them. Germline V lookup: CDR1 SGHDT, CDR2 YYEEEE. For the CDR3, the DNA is TGTGCCAGCAGCCTTGGAGGGGTTGGCGGGGAGCTGTTTTTT. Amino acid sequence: CASSLGGVGGELFF.

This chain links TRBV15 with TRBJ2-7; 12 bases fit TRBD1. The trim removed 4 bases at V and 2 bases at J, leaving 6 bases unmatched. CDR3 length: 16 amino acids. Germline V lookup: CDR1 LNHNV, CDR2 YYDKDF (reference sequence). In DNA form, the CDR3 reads TGTGCCACCAGCATTAGGGGGACAGGGGGCACCTACGAGCAGTACTTC. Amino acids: CATSIRGTGGTYEQYF. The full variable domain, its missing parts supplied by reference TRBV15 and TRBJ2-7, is DAMVIQNPRYQVTQFGKPVTLSCSQTLNHNVMYWYQQKSSQAPKLLFHYYDKDFNNEADTPDNFQSRRPNTSFCFLDIRSPGLGDTAMYLCATSIRGTGGTYEQYFGPGTRLTVT.

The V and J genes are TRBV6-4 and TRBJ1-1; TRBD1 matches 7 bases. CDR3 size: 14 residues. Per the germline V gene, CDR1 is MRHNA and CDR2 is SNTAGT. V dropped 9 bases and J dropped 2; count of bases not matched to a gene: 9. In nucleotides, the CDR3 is TGTGCCAGTTCACCACAGGGGAGCAACACTGAAGCTTTCTTT. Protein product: CASSPQGSNTEAFF.

Here the CDR3 DNA reads TGTGCCAGCAGCTCGCAGGGGGCGACGACCCTCCACTTT. Translating gives CASSSQGATTLHF. The gene calls are TRBV11-2 and TRBJ1-6; 8 nucleotides line up with TRBD1. With 4 bases clipped from V and 14 bases from J, the junction kept 7 bases outside the gene matches. The CDR3 runs to 13 residues. CDR1 SGHAT and CDR2 FQNNGV come from the germline V gene.

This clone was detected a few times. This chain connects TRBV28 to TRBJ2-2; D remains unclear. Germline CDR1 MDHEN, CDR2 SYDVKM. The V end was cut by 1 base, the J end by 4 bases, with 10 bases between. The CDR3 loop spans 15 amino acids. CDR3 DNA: TGTGCCAGCAGTTTATCCGTCGTCAGCACCGGGGAGCTGTTTTTT. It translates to CASSLSVVSTGELFF.

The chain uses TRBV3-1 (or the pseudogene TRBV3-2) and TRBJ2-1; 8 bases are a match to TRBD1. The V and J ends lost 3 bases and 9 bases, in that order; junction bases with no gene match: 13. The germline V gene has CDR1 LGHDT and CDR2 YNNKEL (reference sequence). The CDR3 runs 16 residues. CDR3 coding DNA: TGTGCCAGCAGCCATCCCCCGGGACAGGATAGAAGTGAGCAGTTCTTC. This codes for CASSHPPGQDRSEQFF.

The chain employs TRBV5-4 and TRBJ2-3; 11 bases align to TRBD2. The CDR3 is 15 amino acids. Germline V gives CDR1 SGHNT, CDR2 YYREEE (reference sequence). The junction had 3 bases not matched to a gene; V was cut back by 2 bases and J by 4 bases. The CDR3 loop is CASSFLSGGADTQYF. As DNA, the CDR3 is TGTGCCAGCAGCTTCCTTAGCGGGGGGGCAGATACGCAGTATTTT.